The present T cell receptor beta chain was sequenced within a study of T-cell reconstitution after alpha-beta-depleted transplantation in children. The CDR3 totals 14 residues. CDR1 and CDR2 (germline): MNHEY, SMNVEV (reference sequence). V was clipped by 2 bases and J by 11 bases; unmatched bases: 8. Unique molecular identifiers were used in preparing the TCRbeta library. TCRdb re-called the PCR reads through MiXCR, storing one row per CDR3 protein. The sample records approximately 300,000 distinct CDR3 sequences, 11% being singletons. The table lists this clonotype with many counts. The origin of this receptor is a male patient between 2 and 9 years old who had a stem cell transplant for chronic granulomatous disease, so the T cells may come from the graft donor. The source material was peripheral blood, sampled 180 days after TCRalphabeta/CD19-depleted stem cell transplant. V usage is TRBV27 and J usage is TRBJ2-3; 9 bases map to TRBD2. The CDR3 DNA is TGTGCCAGCAGTTTAAGGTCTAGCGGGGTCGGGCAGTATTTT. It codes for CASSLRSSGVGQYF.